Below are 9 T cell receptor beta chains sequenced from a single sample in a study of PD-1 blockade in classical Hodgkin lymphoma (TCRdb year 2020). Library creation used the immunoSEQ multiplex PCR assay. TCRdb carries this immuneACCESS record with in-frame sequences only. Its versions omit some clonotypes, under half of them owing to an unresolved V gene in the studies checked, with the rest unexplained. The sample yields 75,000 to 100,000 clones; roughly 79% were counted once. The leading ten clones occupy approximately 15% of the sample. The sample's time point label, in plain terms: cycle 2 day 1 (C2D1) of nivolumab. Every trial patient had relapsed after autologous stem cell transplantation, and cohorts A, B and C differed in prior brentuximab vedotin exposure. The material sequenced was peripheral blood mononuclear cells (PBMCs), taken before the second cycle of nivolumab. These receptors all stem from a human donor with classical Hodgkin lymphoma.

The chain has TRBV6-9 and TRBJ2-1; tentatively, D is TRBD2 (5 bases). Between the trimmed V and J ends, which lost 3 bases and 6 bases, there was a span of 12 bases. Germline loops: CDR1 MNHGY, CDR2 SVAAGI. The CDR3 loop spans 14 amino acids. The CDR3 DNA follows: TGTGCCAGCAGTTACAAAACTAGTGCCAATGAGCAGTTCTTC. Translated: CASSYKTSANEQFF.

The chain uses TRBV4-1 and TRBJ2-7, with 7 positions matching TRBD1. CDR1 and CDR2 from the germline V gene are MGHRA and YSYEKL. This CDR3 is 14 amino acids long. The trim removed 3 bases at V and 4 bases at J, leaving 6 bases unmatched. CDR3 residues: CASSHAGGFYEQYF. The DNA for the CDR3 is TGCGCCAGCAGCCATGCAGGGGGTTTTTACGAGCAGTACTTC.

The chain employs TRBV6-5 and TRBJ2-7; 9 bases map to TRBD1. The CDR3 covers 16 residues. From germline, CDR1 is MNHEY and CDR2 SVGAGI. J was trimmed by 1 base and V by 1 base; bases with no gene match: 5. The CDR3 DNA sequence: TGTGCCAGCAGTTACTTCGGGACAGGGTTGTCCTACGAGCAGTACTTC. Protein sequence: CASSYFGTGLSYEQYF.

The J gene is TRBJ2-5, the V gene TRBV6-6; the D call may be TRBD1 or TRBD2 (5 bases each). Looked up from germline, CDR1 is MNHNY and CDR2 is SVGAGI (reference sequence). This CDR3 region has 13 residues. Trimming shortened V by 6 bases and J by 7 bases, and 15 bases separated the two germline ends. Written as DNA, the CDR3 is TGTGCCAGCAGCCAGACAGCGGCGGCGACCCAGTACTTC. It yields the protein CASSQTAAATQYF.

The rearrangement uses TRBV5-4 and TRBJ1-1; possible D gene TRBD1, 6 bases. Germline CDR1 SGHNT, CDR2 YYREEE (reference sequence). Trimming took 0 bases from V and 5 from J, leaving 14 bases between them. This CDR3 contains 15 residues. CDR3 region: CASSLAQRGGTEAFF. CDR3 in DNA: TGTGCCAGCAGCTTGGCCCAGCGAGGGGGTACTGAAGCTTTCTTT.

CDR3 amino acids: CASSDPSDEQFF. The CDR3 nucleotides are TGTGCCAGCAGCGATCCTTCGGATGAGCAGTTCTTC. The chain couples TRBV7-9 to TRBJ2-1; D unresolved. The CDR3 contains 12 residues. Germline V gene lookup returns CDR1 SEHNR and CDR2 FQNEAQ (reference sequence). Trimming pared 5 bases from V and 8 bases from J, leaving 10 bases between.

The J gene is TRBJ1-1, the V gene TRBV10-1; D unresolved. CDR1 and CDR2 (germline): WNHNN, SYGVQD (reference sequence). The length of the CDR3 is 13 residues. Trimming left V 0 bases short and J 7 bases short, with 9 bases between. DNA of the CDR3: TGCGCCAGCAGTGAGTCAGGGTCGAGTGAAGCTTTCTTT. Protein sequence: CASSESGSSEAFF.

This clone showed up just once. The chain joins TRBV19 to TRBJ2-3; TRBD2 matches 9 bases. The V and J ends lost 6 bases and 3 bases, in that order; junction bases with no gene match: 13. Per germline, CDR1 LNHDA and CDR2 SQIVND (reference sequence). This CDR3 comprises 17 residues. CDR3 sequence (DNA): TGTGCCAGTAGCCATCCCCCGCTAGCGGGACTTACAGATACGCAGTATTTT. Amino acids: CASSHPPLAGLTDTQYF.

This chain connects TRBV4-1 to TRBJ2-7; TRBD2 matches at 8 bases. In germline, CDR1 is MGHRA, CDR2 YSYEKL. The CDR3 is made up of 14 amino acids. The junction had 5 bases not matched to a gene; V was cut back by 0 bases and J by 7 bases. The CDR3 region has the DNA TGCGCCAGCAGCCAAGATCGGGTAGCGGGGGAGCAGTACTTC. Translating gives CASSQDRVAGEQYF.